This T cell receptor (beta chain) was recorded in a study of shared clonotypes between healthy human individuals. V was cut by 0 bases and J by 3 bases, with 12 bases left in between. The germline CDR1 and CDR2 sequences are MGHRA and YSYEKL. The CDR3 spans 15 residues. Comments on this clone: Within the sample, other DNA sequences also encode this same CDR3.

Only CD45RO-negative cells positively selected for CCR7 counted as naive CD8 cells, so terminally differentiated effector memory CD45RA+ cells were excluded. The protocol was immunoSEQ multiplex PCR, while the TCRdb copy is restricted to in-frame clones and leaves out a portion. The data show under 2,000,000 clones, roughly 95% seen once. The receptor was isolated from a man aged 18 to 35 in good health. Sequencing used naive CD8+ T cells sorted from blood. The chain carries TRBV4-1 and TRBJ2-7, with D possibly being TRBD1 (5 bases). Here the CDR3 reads CASSQDPTAYYEQYF. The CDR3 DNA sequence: TGCGCCAGCAGCCAAGATCCGACAGCGTACTACGAGCAGTACTTC.